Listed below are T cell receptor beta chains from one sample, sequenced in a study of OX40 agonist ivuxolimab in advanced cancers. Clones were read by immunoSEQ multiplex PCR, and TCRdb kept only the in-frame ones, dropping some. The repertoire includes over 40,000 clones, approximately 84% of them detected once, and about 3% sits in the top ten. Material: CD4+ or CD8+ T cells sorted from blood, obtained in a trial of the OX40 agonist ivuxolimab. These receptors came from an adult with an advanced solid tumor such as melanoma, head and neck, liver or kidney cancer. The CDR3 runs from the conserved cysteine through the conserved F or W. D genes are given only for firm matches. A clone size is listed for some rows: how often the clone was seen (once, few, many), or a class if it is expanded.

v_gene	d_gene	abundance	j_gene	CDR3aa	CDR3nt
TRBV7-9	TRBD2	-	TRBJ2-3	CASSLTSGVTDTQYF	TGTGCCAGCAGCTTAACTAGCGGGGTAACAGATACGCAGTATTTT
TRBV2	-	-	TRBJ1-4	CASSLGGKGEKLFF	TGTGCCAGCAGTCTCGGGGGAAAAGGGGAAAAACTGTTTTTT
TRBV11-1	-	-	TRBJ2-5	CASKPFVDGETQYF	TGTGCCAGCAAGCCGTTTGTCGACGGGGAGACCCAGTACTTC
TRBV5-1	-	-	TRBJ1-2	CASSLTPVDNYGYTF	TGCGCCAGCAGCCTGACTCCCGTGGATAACTATGGCTACACCTTC
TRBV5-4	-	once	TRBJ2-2	CASSLVGVNTGELFF	TGTGCCAGCAGCTTGGTAGGGGTGAACACCGGGGAGCTGTTTTTT
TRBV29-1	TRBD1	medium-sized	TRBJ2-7	CSVKTAGQGSGEQYF	TGCAGCGTCAAGACGGCCGGACAGGGGTCGGGCGAGCAGTACTTC
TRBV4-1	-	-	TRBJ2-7	CASSRGLTASYEQYF	TGCGCCAGCAGCCGAGGGTTGACAGCCTCCTACGAGCAGTACTTC
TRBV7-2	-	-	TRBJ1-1	CASSRDSLNTEAFF	TGTGCCAGCAGCCGCGACAGCTTGAACACTGAAGCTTTCTTT
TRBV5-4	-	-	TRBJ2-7	CASSSPPGEQYF	TGTGCCAGCAGCTCACCACCAGGTGAGCAGTACTTC
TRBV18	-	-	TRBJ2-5	CASSQRKETQYF	TGTGCCAGCTCACAGCGGAAAGAGACCCAGTACTTC